This T cell receptor beta chain was obtained from a study of T cell responses to AZD1222 COVID-19 vaccine. General study results and limits: Females made up more of the donors, who were largely white British, and clonal diversity may have come out too low. At baseline, just five to seven AZD1222 recipients tested seropositive.

Sequencing was performed with immunoSEQ multiplex PCR; in TCRdb, only in-frame clones are kept and a portion is missing. The data contain 150,000 to 200,000 clones, around 90% of them singletons. Trimming left V 0 bases short and J 0 bases short, with 9 bases between. The CDR3 runs 15 residues. From germline, CDR1 is GTSNPN and CDR2 SVGIG (reference sequence). About this clone: Its cognate antigen is unknown.

Second doses were pooled across both intervals (about 4 or about 12 weeks). This sample comprised peripheral blood, obtained 28 days after the second AZD1222 dose. The receptor was isolated from an adult who received the AZD1222 COVID-19 vaccine. The chain links TRBV30 to TRBJ2-1, with D uncertain. The CDR3 spells CAWSVPEYSYNEQFF. As DNA, the CDR3 is TGTGCCTGGAGTGTACCGGAATACTCCTACAATGAGCAGTTCTTC.